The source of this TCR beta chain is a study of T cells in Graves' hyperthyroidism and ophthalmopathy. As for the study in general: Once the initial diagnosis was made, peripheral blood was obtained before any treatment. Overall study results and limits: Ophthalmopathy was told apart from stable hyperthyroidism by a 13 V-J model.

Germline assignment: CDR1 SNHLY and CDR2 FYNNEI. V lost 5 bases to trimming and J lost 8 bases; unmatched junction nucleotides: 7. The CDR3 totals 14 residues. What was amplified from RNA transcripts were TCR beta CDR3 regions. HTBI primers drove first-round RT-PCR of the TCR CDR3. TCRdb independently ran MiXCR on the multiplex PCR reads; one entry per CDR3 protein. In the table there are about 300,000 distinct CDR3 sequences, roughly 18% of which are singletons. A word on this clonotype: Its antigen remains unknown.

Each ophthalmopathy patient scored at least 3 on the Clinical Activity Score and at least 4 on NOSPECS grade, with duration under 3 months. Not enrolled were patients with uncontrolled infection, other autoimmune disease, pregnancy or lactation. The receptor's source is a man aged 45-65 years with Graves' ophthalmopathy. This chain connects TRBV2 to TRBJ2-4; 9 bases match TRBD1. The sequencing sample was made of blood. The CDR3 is CASSTRQGGDIQYF. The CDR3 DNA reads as TGTGCCAGCAGTACCCGACAGGGGGGGGACATTCAGTACTTC.